These 19 T cell receptor beta chains share one sample of origin, sequenced in a study of shared clonotypes between healthy human individuals. As defined, naive CD8 cells were CD45RO-negative and positively selected for CCR7, with terminally differentiated effector memory CD45RA+ cells excluded. The method was immunoSEQ multiplex PCR; TCRdb's version includes in-frame clones alone and lacks a portion of them. The sample records some 2 million clones, approximately 95% being singletons. Sequencing was done on a sample of naive CD8+ T cells sorted from blood. The receptors stem from a man between 18 and 35 years old in good health.

The V gene is TRBV7-9, the J gene TRBJ2-1, with TRBD2 identical over 9 bases. From germline, CDR1 is SEHNR and CDR2 FQNEAQ (reference sequence). The CDR3 is 17 residues long. J lost 0 bases, V lost 4 bases, and 7 bases had no gene match. CDR3 bases: TGTGCCAGCAGCTCAAGCGGGGGGCACTTCTCCTACAATGAGCAGTTCTTC. As protein: CASSSSGGHFSYNEQFF.

The J gene is TRBJ2-1, the V gene TRBV5-6; D possibly corresponds to TRBD1 (6 bases). This CDR3 contains 18 residues. Trimming removed 1 base at V and 5 bases at J, with 22 bases between. Germline-derived CDR1 and CDR2 are SGHDT and YYEEEE. CDR3: CASSLNLRLAGDHNEQFF. In DNA form, the CDR3 reads TGTGCCAGCAGCTTGAATTTGAGGCTGGCAGGGGACCACAATGAGCAGTTCTTC.

The chain couples TRBV27 to TRBJ2-5; no firm D call. The CDR3 spans 13 residues. V lost 4 bases to trimming and J lost 0 bases, with 6 bases between them. In germline, CDR1 is MNHEY, CDR2 SMNVEV (reference sequence). As DNA, the CDR3 is TGTGCCAGCAGTTCATGGTACCAAGAGACCCAGTACTTC. It specifies CASSSWYQETQYF.

This chain uses TRBV11-2 with TRBJ1-4, with D tentatively TRBD1 (6 bases). Germline V gene sequence: CDR1 SGHAT, CDR2 FQNNGV. The V end lost 6 bases, the J end lost 5 bases, and 13 bases lay between the germline ends. The CDR3 is made up of 14 amino acids. CDR3 coding DNA: TGTGCCAGCAGTTCCACAGGGCCAAATGAAAAACTGTTTTTT. Translated: CASSSTGPNEKLFF.

This chain joins TRBV19 and TRBJ2-1; TRBD1 matches 7 bases. This CDR3 has 15 residues. The V gene's germline CDR1 is LNHDA and CDR2 SQIVND (reference sequence). The trim removed 1 base at V and 0 bases at J, leaving 0 bases unmatched. Here the CDR3 DNA reads TGTGCCAGTAGTATAGGGGACAGCTCCTACAATGAGCAGTTCTTC. Translated, it gives CASSIGDSSYNEQFF.

The chain employs TRBV6-5 and TRBJ2-7; D is unresolved. V was clipped by 4 bases and J by 3 bases, with 16 bases between them. The germline V gene encodes CDR1 MNHEY and CDR2 SVGAGI. CDR3 length: 15 amino acids. The CDR3 DNA follows: TGTGCCAGCAGTTCAACGCATAGATCCATCTACGAGCAGTACTTC. It encodes CASSSTHRSIYEQYF.

The rearrangement links TRBV11-3 to TRBJ2-5; possible D gene TRBD2, 5 bases. The CDR3 is 14 amino acids. The V end was cut by 5 bases, the J end by 1 base, with 11 bases between. Germline CDR1 is SGHNT and CDR2 is YENEEA. This chain's CDR3 is CASSGAGGQETQYF. DNA of the CDR3: TGTGCCAGCAGCGGCGCGGGCGGCCAAGAGACCCAGTACTTC.

This chain uses TRBV10-2 with TRBJ2-1; 9 bases match TRBD1. With V trimmed by 6 bases and J by 3 bases, 6 bases remained unmatched. Germline V gene lookup returns CDR1 WSHSY and CDR2 SAAADI. The CDR3 is 15 amino acids. CDR3 bases: TGCGCCAGCAGCCCGGGACAGGGAGACTACAATGAGCAGTTCTTC. Its protein is CASSPGQGDYNEQFF.

The chain links TRBV5-1 to TRBJ2-5, with D possibly TRBD1 on 5 matching bases. This CDR3 is built from 15 residues. Trimming took 0 bases from V and 4 from J, leaving 13 bases between them. CDR1 is SGHRS and CDR2 is YFSETQ in the germline V gene. This chain's CDR3 is CASSLEDNPPETQYF. CDR3 DNA: TGCGCCAGCAGCTTGGAGGACAATCCCCCAGAGACCCAGTACTTC.

V is TRBV7-6 and J is TRBJ2-7; TRBD1 agrees at 9 bases. CDR1 is SGHVS and CDR2 is FNYEAQ in the germline V gene. V dropped 5 bases and J dropped 6; count of bases not matched to a gene: 8. The CDR3 has 14 amino acids. The CDR3 loop is CASSPQTGGLEQYF. In nucleotides, the CDR3 is TGTGCCAGCAGCCCGCAGACAGGGGGACTCGAGCAGTACTTC.

V gene TRBV13 combines with J gene TRBJ2-1; D possibly corresponds to TRBD2 (6 bases). The V gene's germline CDR1 is PRHDT and CDR2 FYEKMQ (reference sequence). The CDR3 sequence is 15 residues long. Trimming left V 3 bases short and J 1 base short, with 10 bases between. The CDR3 sequence is CASSLRGESYNEQFF. In DNA, the CDR3 is TGTGCCAGCAGCTTGCGGGGAGAGTCCTACAATGAGCAGTTCTTC.

This clone showed up just once. The V gene is TRBV28, the J gene TRBJ1-5; D gene uncertain. Germline CDR1 and CDR2: MDHEN and SYDVKM. Trimming pared 5 bases from V and 7 bases from J, leaving 12 bases between. This CDR3 spans 13 amino acids. The CDR3 bases are TGTGCCAGCAGTCCGACGGACGCGCAGCCCCAGCATTTT. It codes for CASSPTDAQPQHF.

The V gene is TRBV5-4, the J gene TRBJ2-5; 8 nucleotides agree with TRBD2. This CDR3 has 16 residues. Germline V gives CDR1 SGHNT, CDR2 YYREEE (reference sequence). V lost 4 bases, J lost 2 bases, and 10 bases stayed unmatched. The CDR3: CASSPWVAGKQETQYF. The CDR3 DNA reads TGTGCCAGCAGCCCCTGGGTAGCGGGGAAACAAGAGACCCAGTACTTC.

The J gene is TRBJ1-2, the V gene TRBV30; D is perhaps TRBD1 (5 bases). Germline CDR1 and CDR2: GTSNPN and SVGIG (reference sequence). V gave up 0 bases and J gave up 5 bases, with 16 bases separating them. The CDR3 covers 15 residues. CDR3 in DNA: TGTGCCTGGAGTGTCAGTCATGATGGGGCTTATGGCTACACCTTC. It translates to CAWSVSHDGAYGYTF.

This clone was detected a few times. The chain employs TRBV28 and TRBJ2-7; D remains unclear. The CDR3 has 14 amino acids. Trimming removed 6 bases from V and 5 bases from J, with 17 bases in between. Germline CDR1 reads MDHEN; CDR2 reads SYDVKM. CDR3 residues: CASRAGVSIHEQYF. DNA for the CDR3: TGTGCCAGCAGGGCCGGAGTTTCCATCCACGAGCAGTACTTC.

The V gene is TRBV12-5, the J gene TRBJ1-1; D remains ambiguous. The CDR3 consists of 14 residues. V was clipped by 1 base and J by 2 bases, with 8 bases between them. Germline CDR1 LGHNT, CDR2 FRNRAP. The CDR3 here is CASGLGTPNTEAFF. The CDR3 region has the DNA TGTGCTAGTGGTTTGGGAACTCCCAACACTGAAGCTTTCTTT.

V usage is TRBV15 and J usage is TRBJ2-1; tentatively, D is TRBD1 (5 bases). Germline loops: CDR1 LNHNV, CDR2 YYDKDF (reference sequence). The length of the CDR3 is 15 residues. V gave up 3 bases and J gave up 0 bases, with 9 bases separating them. CDR3 loop: CATSSDRSSYNEQFF. In nucleotides, the CDR3 is TGTGCCACCAGCAGTGACAGAAGCTCCTACAATGAGCAGTTCTTC.

The genes are TRBV4-1 and TRBJ2-2; tentatively, D is TRBD1 or TRBD2 (5 bases each). The V end was cut by 0 bases, the J end by 0 bases, with 14 bases between. The CDR3 loop spans 18 amino acids. Per germline, CDR1 MGHRA and CDR2 YSYEKL. The CDR3 region has the DNA TGCGCCAGCAGCCAAGAACGGGGACGGACTGCGAACACCGGGGAGCTGTTTTTT. This sequence encodes CASSQERGRTANTGELFF.

This rearrangement joins TRBV6-1 to TRBJ1-3; no firm D call. V lost 4 bases and J lost 0, with 10 bases in between. Germline V CDR1 and CDR2: MNHNS, SASEGT. The CDR3 loop spans 15 amino acids. The CDR3 is CASSAWEFSGNTIYF. In DNA form, the CDR3 reads TGTGCCAGCAGTGCGTGGGAATTCTCTGGAAACACCATATATTTT.